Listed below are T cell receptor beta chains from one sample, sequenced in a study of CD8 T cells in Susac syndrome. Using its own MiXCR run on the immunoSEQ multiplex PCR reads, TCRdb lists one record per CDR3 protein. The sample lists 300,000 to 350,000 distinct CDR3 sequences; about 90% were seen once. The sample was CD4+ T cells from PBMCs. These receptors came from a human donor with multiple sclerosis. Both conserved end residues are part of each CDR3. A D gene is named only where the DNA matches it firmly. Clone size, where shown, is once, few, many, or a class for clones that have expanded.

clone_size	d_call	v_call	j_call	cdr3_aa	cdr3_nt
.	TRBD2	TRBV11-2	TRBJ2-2	CASSPWSLAGGELFF	TGTGCCAGCAGCCCCTGGTCACTAGCGGGTGGGGAGCTGTTTTTT
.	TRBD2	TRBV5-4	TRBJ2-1	CASSSGLVEGGEQFF	TGTGCCAGCAGCTCCGGACTAGTCGAGGGCGGTGAGCAGTTCTTC
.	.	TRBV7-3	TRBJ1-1	CASRRDANTEAFF	TGTGCCAGCAGACGGGACGCGAACACTGAAGCTTTCTTT
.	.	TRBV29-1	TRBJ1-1	CSVGEQNTEAFF	TGCAGCGTCGGTGAACAGAACACTGAAGCTTTCTTT
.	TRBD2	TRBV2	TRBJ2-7	CASSALLAGSYEQYF	TGTGCCAGCAGTGCCCTGCTAGCGGGCTCCTACGAGCAGTACTTC
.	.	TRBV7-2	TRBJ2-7	CASSLYGGTYEQYF	TGTGCCAGCAGCTTATACGGGGGTACCTACGAGCAGTACTTC
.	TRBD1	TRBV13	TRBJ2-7	CASSLGGGASSYEQYF	TGTGCCAGCAGCTTAGGAGGGGGCGCGAGCTCCTACGAGCAGTACTTC
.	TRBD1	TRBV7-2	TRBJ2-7	CASSLGQGKDEQYF	TGTGCCAGCAGCCTAGGACAGGGGAAGGACGAGCAGTACTTC
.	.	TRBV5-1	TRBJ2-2	CASSLAPNSNTGELFF	TGCGCCAGCAGCTTGGCCCCGAACTCGAACACCGGGGAGCTGTTTTTT
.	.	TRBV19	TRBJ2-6	CASSPLGGARSGANVLTF	TGTGCCAGTAGTCCCCTAGGGGGGGCTCGCTCTGGGGCCAACGTCCTGACTTTC
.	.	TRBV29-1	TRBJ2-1	CSVLPTLDNEQFF	TGCAGCGTTCTCCCAACGCTAGACAATGAGCAGTTCTTC
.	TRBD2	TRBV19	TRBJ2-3	CASSIIRRGRATDTQYF	TGTGCCAGTAGTATTATCCGGCGCGGGAGGGCTACAGATACGCAGTATTTT
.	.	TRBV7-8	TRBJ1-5	CASSRSSGTSYSNQPQHF	TGTGCCAGCAGCAGGTCCTCCGGGACAAGTTATAGCAATCAGCCCCAGCATTTT
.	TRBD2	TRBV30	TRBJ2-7	CAWSLTPGTSAYEQYF	TGTGCCTGGAGTTTGACTCCCGGGACTAGCGCATACGAGCAGTACTTC
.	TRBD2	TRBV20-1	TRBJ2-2	CSAKLAGNTGELFF	TGCAGTGCCAAACTAGCGGGGAACACCGGGGAGCTGTTTTTT
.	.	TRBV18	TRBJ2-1	CASSPQVQVSQYNEQFF	TGTGCCAGCTCACCACAGGTCCAGGTCTCCCAATACAATGAGCAGTTCTTC
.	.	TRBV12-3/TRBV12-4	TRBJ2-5	CASSVLAVETQYF	TGTGCCAGCAGTGTTCTAGCCGTAGAGACCCAGTACTTC
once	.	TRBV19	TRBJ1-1	CASSLVGQMNTEAFF	TGTGCCAGTAGTTTAGTGGGCCAGATGAACACTGAAGCTTTCTTT
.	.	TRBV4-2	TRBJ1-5	CASSQVQWRDSNQPQHF	TGTGCCAGCAGCCAAGTGCAATGGCGGGACAGCAATCAGCCCCAGCATTTT
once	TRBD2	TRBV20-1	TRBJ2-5	CSARDRETSVQETQYF	TGCAGTGCTAGAGATCGGGAGACTAGCGTTCAAGAGACCCAGTACTTC
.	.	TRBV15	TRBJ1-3	CATSRDPDSSGNTIYF	TGTGCCACCAGCAGAGACCCGGACAGCTCTGGAAACACCATATATTTT
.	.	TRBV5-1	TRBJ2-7	CASSLGPSGQLYEQYF	TGCGCCAGCAGCTTGGGTCCATCGGGACAACTCTACGAGCAGTACTTC